Listed below are T cell receptor beta chains from one sample, sequenced in a study of T-cell reconstitution after alpha-beta-depleted transplantation in children. TCRdb reprocessed the PCR reads with MiXCR, giving one entry per CDR3 protein. The sample has some 280,000 distinct CDR3 sequences, about 10% seen once. Sequencing was performed on PBMCs from the stem cell graft donor, taken from the stem cell graft. The receptors were sampled from a human donor who donated a stem cell graft to a child with SCID. CDR3s include the opening cysteine and the closing phenylalanine or tryptophan. A D gene is named only where the DNA matches it firmly. Size tells how often a clone was seen (once, few, many) or the class of an expanded clone, and some rows leave it out.

DNA: TGCAGTGCTAGAGACCGCCGAGCGGGGGGTTACGAGCAGTACTTC
CDR3: CSARDRRAGGYEQYF
J: TRBJ2-7
V: TRBV20-1
length: 15
D: TRBD2
size: few

DNA: TGTGCCATCAGTGATCCGGGACAGGGGAACTATGGCTACACCTTC
CDR3: CAISDPGQGNYGYTF
J: TRBJ1-2
V: TRBV10-3
length: 15
D: TRBD1
size: many

DNA: TGTGCCAGCAGTGACGGGCGGGGGCCTAACTATGGCTACACCTTC
CDR3: CASSDGRGPNYGYTF
J: TRBJ1-2
V: TRBV6-4
length: 15
D: NA
size: few

DNA: TGCGCCAGCAGCCAAGAGGCTGGCAGACCTAACACTGAAGCTTTCTTT
CDR3: CASSQEAGRPNTEAFF
J: TRBJ1-1
V: TRBV4-1
length: 16
D: NA
size: few

DNA: TGCAGTGCTAGAGGGACTAGCGGGGGGCCCCAAGAGACCCAGTACTTC
CDR3: CSARGTSGGPQETQYF
J: TRBJ2-5
V: TRBV20-1
length: 16
D: TRBD2
size: NA

DNA: TGTGCCAGCAGCTCGAGAGGGACTAGCGGGGGGGCTGGCACAGATACGCAGTATTTT
CDR3: CASSSRGTSGGAGTDTQYF
J: TRBJ2-3
V: TRBV3-1
length: 19
D: TRBD2
size: NA

DNA: TGCGCCAGCAGCCTAGGGACCACCAATGAGCAGTTCTTC
CDR3: CASSLGTTNEQFF
J: TRBJ2-1
V: TRBV5-1
length: 13
D: NA
size: few

DNA: TGCGCCAGCAGTGAGAGGATCGGGGGAGAGACCCAGTACTTC
CDR3: CASSERIGGETQYF
J: TRBJ2-5
V: TRBV10-1
length: 14
D: NA
size: few

DNA: TGTGCCAGCAGCCCTGGGAGTATCTATGGCTACACCTTC
CDR3: CASSPGSIYGYTF
J: TRBJ1-2
V: TRBV7-9
length: 13
D: NA
size: NA

DNA: TGTGCCAGTAGTACTACCCGACAGGGAAACACCATATATTTT
CDR3: CASSTTRQGNTIYF
J: TRBJ1-3
V: TRBV19
length: 14
D: NA
size: few

DNA: TGCGCCAGCAGCTTGGAAACGAAAGAGACCCAGTACTTC
CDR3: CASSLETKETQYF
J: TRBJ2-5
V: TRBV5-1
length: 13
D: NA
size: NA

DNA: TGCGCCAGCAGCCAGGTACCCGGGACAGTCTATTACGAGCAGTACTTC
CDR3: CASSQVPGTVYYEQYF
J: TRBJ2-7
V: TRBV4-1
length: 16
D: TRBD1
size: many

DNA: TGCGCCAGCAGCTTGAAGACAGCCCTCTCCCTTACTGGGGCCAACGTCCTGACTTTC
CDR3: CASSLKTALSLTGANVLTF
J: TRBJ2-6
V: TRBV5-1
length: 19
D: NA
size: NA

DNA: TGTGCCAGCAGTCGAACCGACTCTAGGACTAGAAATAATCGCTACGAGCAGTACTTC
CDR3: CASSRTDSRTRNNRYEQYF
J: TRBJ2-7
V: TRBV3-1
length: 19
D: TRBD2
size: few

DNA: TGCAGTGCCCGAGGGACATTGAACACTGAAGCTTTCTTT
CDR3: CSARGTLNTEAFF
J: TRBJ1-1
V: TRBV20-1
length: 13
D: NA
size: few

DNA: TGTGCCAGCAGTTTAGGGCAGGGGGGAGATTCACCCCTCCACTTT
CDR3: CASSLGQGGDSPLHF
J: TRBJ1-6
V: TRBV12-3/TRBV12-4
length: 15
D: TRBD1
size: NA

DNA: TGCGCCAGCAGCGGAACAGGGTCCAGCACAGATACGCAGTATTTT
CDR3: CASSGTGSSTDTQYF
J: TRBJ2-3
V: TRBV5-1
length: 15
D: NA
size: many

DNA: TGTGCCAGCAGTTTTGTAGACACCATTCTGAACACTGAAGCTTTCTTT
CDR3: CASSFVDTILNTEAFF
J: TRBJ1-1
V: TRBV12-3/TRBV12-4
length: 16
D: NA
size: many

DNA: TGCGCCAGCAGCTTGTACAGCCCCAGCTCCTACGAGCAGTACTTC
CDR3: CASSLYSPSSYEQYF
J: TRBJ2-7
V: TRBV5-1
length: 15
D: NA
size: many

DNA: TGTGCCAGCAGCCAAGCACGAGCTCTTGGTAACAACGAGCAGTACTTC
CDR3: CASSQARALGNNEQYF
J: TRBJ2-7
V: TRBV3-1
length: 16
D: NA
size: few

DNA: TGTGCCAGCAGTGCTACAGGGGGTTCCCAGCCCCAGCATTTT
CDR3: CASSATGGSQPQHF
J: TRBJ1-5
V: TRBV2
length: 14
D: TRBD1
size: NA

DNA: TGCAGCGTTGATGGGACGGGGACTAGCGGGTCCTACGAGCAGTACTTC
CDR3: CSVDGTGTSGSYEQYF
J: TRBJ2-7
V: TRBV29-1
length: 16
D: TRBD2
size: few

DNA: TGCAGTGCTAGCTGGGATATGAACACTGAAGCTTTCTTT
CDR3: CSASWDMNTEAFF
J: TRBJ1-1
V: TRBV20-1
length: 13
D: NA
size: NA

DNA: TGTGCCAGCAGCCAAGGAGTGGGTAGGGAGCAGTTCTTC
CDR3: CASSQGVGREQFF
J: TRBJ2-1
V: TRBV4-2
length: 13
D: NA
size: NA

DNA: TGCAGCGTTCCGGGACAGGCCTACGAGCAGTACTTC
CDR3: CSVPGQAYEQYF
J: TRBJ2-7
V: TRBV29-1
length: 12
D: TRBD1
size: NA

DNA: TGCGCCAGCAGCTACCGGGACCAGAACACTGAAGCTTTCTTT
CDR3: CASSYRDQNTEAFF
J: TRBJ1-1
V: TRBV5-1
length: 14
D: NA
size: few

DNA: TGTGCCAGCACCACGCGGACAGGGGGCCCAGATACGCAGTATTTT
CDR3: CASTTRTGGPDTQYF
J: TRBJ2-3
V: TRBV7-9
length: 15
D: TRBD1
size: NA

DNA: TGTGCCAGCAGCGTAGAGGGGGCGCAGGAAAAACTGTTTTTT
CDR3: CASSVEGAQEKLFF
J: TRBJ1-4
V: TRBV9
length: 14
D: TRBD1
size: NA

DNA: TGTGCCAGCAGCCCCCGGGTGGGGAGGATGAACACTGAAGCTTTCTTT
CDR3: CASSPRVGRMNTEAFF
J: TRBJ1-1
V: TRBV27
length: 16
D: NA
size: NA

DNA: TGCGCCAGCAGCTTGATGGGGACGGGGAGCAATCAGCCCCAGCATTTT
CDR3: CASSLMGTGSNQPQHF
J: TRBJ1-5
V: TRBV5-1
length: 16
D: NA
size: many

DNA: TGCGCCAGCAGCTTGGAATTAGCGGGGGCTGATGAGCAGTTCTTC
CDR3: CASSLELAGADEQFF
J: TRBJ2-1
V: TRBV5-1
length: 15
D: TRBD2
size: many